The TCR beta chain under discussion was sequenced for a study of CD8+CD57+ T cells in acquired aplastic anemia. Study-wide background: CD4+ and CD8+ cells, once sorted, gave DNA averaging about 3.4 ug. General study points: Fewer than 35 CD8+ CDR3 sequences occurred in both the patients and the controls. Simpson's diversity of CD8+ cells was not significantly different in patients compared with controls.

Germline-derived CDR1 and CDR2 are SGDLS and YYNGEE. CDR3 length: 18 residues. The trim removed 0 bases at V and 0 bases at J, leaving 5 bases unmatched. Investigators profiled TCR beta VDJ and CDR3 from genomic DNA template. TCRdb recomputed calls from the reads with MiXCR, one row per CDR3 protein. The sample shows a few hundred thousand distinct CDR3 sequences, 45% to 65% of them seen only once. This clonotype showed up many times. Its antigen is unknown. This sequence was found in a human donor with severe aplastic anemia or a healthy control (not recorded which). The rearrangement uses TRBV9 and TRBJ2-3, with 12 bases fitting TRBD2. Sequencing was performed on sorted CD4+, CD8+, or CD8+CD57+ T cells (not recorded which) from PBMCs. The chain's CDR3 is CASSVGRLAGASTDTQYF. CDR3 nucleotide sequence: TGTGCCAGCAGCGTAGGTCGACTAGCGGGGGCTAGCACAGATACGCAGTATTTT.